This record concerns one T cell receptor beta chain sequence. This entry belongs to a study of blood T cell repertoires in COVID-19. Recruitment covered about two dozen US areas and drew participants whose ages spanned roughly 18 to 90 years. Assignment of participants to cohorts was predicated upon participant-reported clinical history. Produced via immunoSEQ multiplex PCR; TCRdb's table is partial and in-frame only. This sample yields 250,000 to 350,000 clones, of which roughly nine tenths are seen a single time; under 6.5% belongs to the top ten. Trimming stripped 6 bases from V and 1 base from J, with 13 bases between. Germline V gene data show CDR1 as SGHTA and CDR2 as FQGTGA. The CDR3 covers 15 residues.

The receptor was derived from a woman younger than 45 who had recovered from COVID-19. J is TRBJ2-1 and V is TRBV7-3; a possible D gene is TRBD1 (6 bases). Source material: PBMCs or T cells enriched from blood (not recorded which). CDR3 DNA: TGTGCCAGCAGACCGACAGGACTTTCCTACAATGAGCAGTTCTTC. Its protein product is CASRPTGLSYNEQFF. The entire variable domain, with the rest obtained from reference TRBV7-3 and TRBJ2-1, is as follows: GAGVSQTPSNKVTEKGKYVELRCDPISGHTALYWYRQSLGQGPEFLIYFQGTGAADDSGLPNDRFFAVRPEGSVSTLKIQRTERGDSAVYLCASRPTGLSYNEQFFGPGTRLTVL.